This T cell receptor (beta chain) was observed in a study of blood T cell repertoires in COVID-19. As processed by the authors: Estimation of nucleated cell counts was performed using reference gene primer amplification. The table came from immunoSEQ multiplex PCR; TCRdb's copy has only in-frame clones and leaves some out. V, J and clone size reflect that table, while D and trimming were determined from the DNA. The table has about 44,000 clones, 89% seen once. Sequenced sample: peripheral blood. This sequence was found in a man between 65 and 85 years old with active COVID-19.

The CDR3 here is CASSPGQSRGAGELFF. The CDR3 nucleotides are TGTGCCAGCAGCCCAGGACAATCACGGGGGGCCGGGGAGCTGTTTTTT. V gene TRBV11-3 combines with J gene TRBJ2-2; 7 bases agree with TRBD2. In germline, CDR1 is SGHNT, CDR2 YENEEA. V shed 5 bases, J shed 6 bases, and the junction held 12 bases outside the gene matches. This CDR3 spans 16 amino acids.